This entry is about one T cell receptor beta chain. The antigen is not known. Germline V gene lookup returns CDR1 LNHDA and CDR2 SQIVND (reference sequence). The CDR3 loop spans 13 amino acids. V lost 3 bases, J lost 7 bases, and 6 bases stayed unmatched. The sample belongs to a study of T cell responses to AZD1222 COVID-19 vaccine. Study-level findings and limits: It should be noted that donors were predominantly white British and more often female, and clonal diversity was possibly underestimated.

This table comes from immunoSEQ multiplex PCR, and its TCRdb copy is limited to in-frame clones, with some not included. The sample lists over 85,000 clones; 85% to 95% were seen once. J is TRBJ2-7 and V is TRBV19; the match to TRBD1 covers 7 bases. This specimen was peripheral blood, taken on day 0 of AZD1222 vaccination. This receptor was obtained from an adult in good health. CDR3 in amino acids: CASSIDRASEQYF. CDR3 nucleotide sequence: TGTGCCAGTAGTATTGACAGGGCGAGTGAGCAGTACTTC.